These 15 T cell receptor beta chains were sequenced from one sample in a study of CD8+ T cells in alopecia areata (dated by TCRdb to 2016 to 2019). The protocol used for the library was the immunoSEQ multiplex PCR assay. To provide template for TCR sequencing, every sample had RNA extracted and reverse transcribed into cDNA. TCRdb provides this immuneACCESS table in a form limited to in-frame rearrangements. Some clones are lacking; in checked studies, under half of them reflect an unresolved V gene, and why the rest are absent is not known. For this sample there are 100,000 to 150,000 clones; more than 40% appear just once. Together, the top ten hold about 17% of the sample. The intended sense of this specimen's time point label: baseline before oral tofacitinib. The sample in question was CD8+ T cells sorted from blood, obtained at week 0. The receptors were sampled from a human donor with alopecia areata.

This clone was seen a few times. This rearrangement joins TRBV6-5 to TRBJ1-2; TRBD1 agrees at 8 bases. The germline CDR1 and CDR2 sequences are MNHEY and SVGAGI. The CDR3 has 13 amino acids. V was clipped by 5 bases and J by 8 bases; unmatched bases: 7. Here the CDR3 DNA reads TGTGCCAGCAGTCCCCAGGGGGCGGAGGGCTACACCTTC. Translating it yields CASSPQGAEGYTF.

The rearrangement links TRBV5-6 to TRBJ1-1; D gene ambiguous. The CDR3 length is 14 residues. With 1 base removed from V and 2 bases from J, the gap between germline ends came to 9 bases. Germline V gives CDR1 SGHDT, CDR2 YYEEEE. The CDR3 protein is CASSLRETNTEAFF. The CDR3 region has the DNA TGTGCCAGCAGCTTGCGAGAGACCAACACTGAAGCTTTCTTT.

This clone was detected a few times. The rearrangement uses TRBV7-9 and TRBJ2-1; D gene unclear. V lost 2 bases and J lost 5, with 16 bases in between. There are 16 residues in the CDR3. Germline V gene data show CDR1 as SEHNR and CDR2 as FQNEAQ (reference sequence). Here the CDR3 reads CASSLPTVQAHNEQFF. CDR3 sequence (DNA): TGTGCCAGCAGCTTACCAACAGTCCAGGCGCACAATGAGCAGTTCTTC.

This clone was seen a single time. The chain is built from TRBV29-1 and TRBJ2-7, with TRBD1 matching over 8 bases. Germline CDR1 and CDR2: SQVTM and ANQGSEA. The V segment lost 7 bases and the J segment 1 base; nucleotides outside the gene matches: 6. The CDR3 consists of 13 residues. The CDR3 region is CSATGGFSYEQYF. The CDR3 DNA reads as TGCAGCGCCACAGGGGGTTTTTCCTACGAGCAGTACTTC.

This clone was seen a handful of times. This sample includes further DNA sequences coding for the same CDR3. The V and J genes are TRBV13 and TRBJ2-7; 11 nucleotides line up with TRBD1. The CDR3 extends over 16 amino acids. Germline V gives CDR1 PRHDT, CDR2 FYEKMQ (reference sequence). With V trimmed by 5 bases and J by 2 bases, 8 bases remained unmatched. The CDR3 sequence is CASSPAGTGGTYEQYF. The CDR3 nucleotides are TGTGCCAGCAGCCCAGCCGGGACAGGGGGAACCTACGAGCAGTACTTC.

The chain links TRBV7-9 to TRBJ2-5; TRBD1 matches at 10 bases. CDR3 length equals 15 residues. With V trimmed by 6 bases and J by 5 bases, 9 bases remained unmatched. CDR1 is SEHNR, CDR2 FQNEAQ, per germline (reference sequence). CDR3 bases: TGTGCCAGCAGTCCCGGGACAGGGGATGCGGAGACCCAGTACTTC. Its translation: CASSPGTGDAETQYF.

The chain combines TRBV7-9 with TRBJ2-1; 7 nucleotides align to TRBD2. Germline V CDR1 and CDR2: SEHNR, FQNEAQ (reference sequence). This CDR3 region has 15 residues. After removal of 5 bases from V and 4 bases from J, the junction contained 8 bases not matched to a gene. CDR3 residues: CASSLDAGEYNEQFF. CDR3 in DNA: TGTGCCAGCAGCCTAGACGCGGGGGAGTACAATGAGCAGTTCTTC. Looking up the rest from reference TRBV7-9 and TRBJ2-1 gives the full variable domain: DTGVSQNPRHKITKRGQNVTFRCDPISEHNRLYWYRQTLGQGPEFLTYFQNEAQLEKSRLLSDRFSAERPKGSFSTLEIQRTEQGDSAMYLCASSLDAGEYNEQFFGPGTRLTVL.

The rearrangement uses TRBV4-1 and TRBJ2-7; D remains unclear. The CDR3 has 15 residues. Germline-derived CDR1 and CDR2 are MGHRA and YSYEKL. Trimming removed 1 base from V and 0 bases from J, with 10 bases in between. The CDR3: CASSQVTDLSYEQYF. The CDR3 region has the DNA TGCGCCAGCAGCCAAGTAACGGATCTCTCCTACGAGCAGTACTTC.

The chain is built from TRBV5-1 and TRBJ1-2; 12 nucleotides align to TRBD1. V gave up 5 bases and J gave up 0 bases; unmatched junction bases: 11. The germline gives CDR1 SGHRS, CDR2 YFSETQ. CDR3 length equals 18 residues. DNA for the CDR3: TGCGCCAGCAGTTCCGAGGCGGGACAGGGGGCTCCTAACTATGGCTACACCTTC. Its translation is CASSSEAGQGAPNYGYTF.

Only a few counts were recorded for this clone. The chain joins TRBV5-6 to TRBJ2-7, with D perhaps matching TRBD1 (6 bases). The CDR3 is made up of 15 amino acids. The V end lost 4 bases, the J end lost 6 bases, and 20 bases lay between the germline ends. The germline CDR1 and CDR2 sequences are SGHDT and YYEEEE. Here the CDR3 reads CASSPSQGRVGEQYF. The CDR3 bases are TGTGCCAGCAGCCCATCACAGGGAAGGGTCGGCGAGCAGTACTTC.

This clone has only a few counts. The sample holds other DNA sequences that translate to the same CDR3. The CDR3 DNA is TGCAGCGTGAGGGACTCCTACGAGCAGTACTTC. It encodes CSVRDSYEQYF. This chain uses TRBV29-1 with TRBJ2-7; possibly TRBD2 for D (5 bases). The CDR3 runs 11 residues. V lost 6 bases, J lost 0 bases, and 6 bases lay in between. Looked up from germline, CDR1 is SQVTM and CDR2 is ANQGSEA.

The chain is built from TRBV29-1 and TRBJ2-6; no reliable D call. Between the trimmed V and J ends, which lost 4 bases and 4 bases, there was a span of 8 bases. CDR1 and CDR2 (germline): SQVTM, ANQGSEA. This CDR3 contains 13 residues. CDR3 nucleotide sequence: TGCAGCGTTGTAACAACGGGGGCCAACGTCCTGACTTTC. Encoded protein: CSVVTTGANVLTF.

The rearrangement links TRBV11-2 to TRBJ1-1, with D perhaps matching TRBD1 (5 bases). Trimming stripped 2 bases from V and 1 base from J, with 14 bases between. This CDR3 region has 16 residues. Germline V lookup: CDR1 SGHAT, CDR2 FQNNGV. The CDR3 loop reads CASSLPSRQGNTEAFF. The CDR3 coding sequence is TGTGCCAGCAGCTTACCCTCGAGGCAGGGGAACACTGAAGCTTTCTTT.

The chain joins TRBV4-1 to TRBJ2-5; weak D call: TRBD2 (5 bases). Trimming took off 0 bases at V and 0 bases at J, with 11 bases between the two ends. Germline loops: CDR1 MGHRA, CDR2 YSYEKL. The CDR3 is 16 amino acids. CDR3 in DNA: TGCGCCAGCAGCCAAGAGCTGAGGGAGTACCAAGAGACCCAGTACTTC. Translation gives CASSQELREYQETQYF.

This clone was counted between two and nine times. The chain's CDR3 is CASSGTSGGSGEQFF. CDR3 in DNA: TGTGCCAGCAGCGGGACTAGCGGCGGATCCGGTGAGCAGTTCTTC. The chain couples TRBV9 to TRBJ2-1, with 10 bases lining up with TRBD2. The ends lost 3 bases at V and 9 bases at J; junction bases unmatched: 9. CDR1 is SGDLS and CDR2 is YYNGEE in the germline V gene. The CDR3 runs to 15 residues.